This entry lists 3 T cell receptor beta chains sequenced from one sample in a study of OX40 agonist ivuxolimab in advanced cancers. Using immunoSEQ multiplex PCR, the repertoire was profiled, and TCRdb retains in-frame clones only, with some absent. This sample has about 58,000 clones; about 79% occur once, and the top ten carry about 1.5%. The sequencing here drew on CD4+ or CD8+ T cells sorted from blood, taken in a trial of the OX40 agonist ivuxolimab. The receptors come from an adult with an advanced solid tumor such as melanoma, head and neck, liver or kidney cancer.

The chain uses TRBV7-8 and TRBJ1-3; D gene unclear. V dropped 4 bases and J dropped 0 bases, with 4 bases sitting between them. CDR1 is SGHVS, CDR2 FQNEAQ, per germline. This CDR3 is 13 amino acids long. CDR3: CASSSYSGNTIYF. The CDR3 bases are TGTGCCAGCAGCTCCTACTCTGGAAACACCATATATTTT.

The chain uses TRBV5-6 and TRBJ1-5; D is possibly TRBD1 (5 bases). The CDR3 spans 14 residues. The germline V and J ends were trimmed by 3 bases and 2 bases, with 9 bases remaining between them. Germline V gives CDR1 SGHDT, CDR2 YYEEEE. The CDR3 DNA is TGTGCCAGCAGCTCAGGGCGGCGCAATCAGCCCCAGCATTTT. Translating it yields CASSSGRRNQPQHF.

The chain carries TRBV7-2 and TRBJ2-4, with D perhaps TRBD1 (5 bases). Germline-derived CDR1 and CDR2 are SGHTA and FQGNSA. The CDR3 is 14 residues long. Trimming took 1 base from V and 6 from J, leaving 10 bases between them. The CDR3 DNA sequence: TGTGCCAGCAGCTTAGAAGGGGTCGGAAACATTCAGTACTTC. Amino acid sequence: CASSLEGVGNIQYF.